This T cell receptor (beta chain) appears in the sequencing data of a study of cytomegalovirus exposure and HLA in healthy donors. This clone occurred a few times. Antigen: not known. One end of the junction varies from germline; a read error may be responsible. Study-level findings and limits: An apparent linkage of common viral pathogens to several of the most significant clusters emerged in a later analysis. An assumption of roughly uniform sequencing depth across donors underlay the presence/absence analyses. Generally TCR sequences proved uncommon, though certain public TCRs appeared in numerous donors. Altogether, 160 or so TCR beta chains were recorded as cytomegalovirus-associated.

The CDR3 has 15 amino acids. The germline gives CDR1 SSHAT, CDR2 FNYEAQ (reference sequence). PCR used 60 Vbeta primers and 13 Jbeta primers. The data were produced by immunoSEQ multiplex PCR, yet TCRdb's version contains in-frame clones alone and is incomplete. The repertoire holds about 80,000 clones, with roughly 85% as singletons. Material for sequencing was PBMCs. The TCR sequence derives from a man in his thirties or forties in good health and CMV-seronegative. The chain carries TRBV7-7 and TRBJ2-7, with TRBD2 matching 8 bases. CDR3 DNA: TGTGCTAGCAGCTTAGATCGGACTAGCATTCGCGAGCAGTACTTC. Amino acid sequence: CASSLDRTSIREQYF.